This T cell receptor (beta chain) was retrieved from a study of CD8 T cells in Susac syndrome. Whole-study results and caveats: The relatively small number of individuals in the TCR sequencing and HLA analysis was acknowledged by the study.

There are a few counts of this clonotype. Its antigen is as yet unknown. The authors negatively isolated CD8+ and CD4+ T cells and FACS-enriched TEMRA cells. Germline loops: CDR1 SGHAT, CDR2 FQNNGV. V lost 6 bases to trimming and J lost 3 bases, with 12 bases between them. The CDR3 has 13 amino acids. Random-hexamer reverse transcription was applied to about 0.45 to 1 ug RNA. TCRdb recomputed calls from the immunoSEQ multiplex PCR reads with MiXCR, one row per CDR3 protein. The table has almost 450,000 distinct CDR3 sequences, more than 80% seen once. The chain recombines TRBV11-2 with TRBJ2-7, with D perhaps matching TRBD1 (6 bases). This receptor was identified in a human donor with multiple sclerosis. The sequenced sample consisted of CD8+ T cells from PBMCs. CDR3 nucleotide sequence: TGTGCCAGCAGTCAGACAGGAGACTACGAGCAGTACTTC. It codes for CASSQTGDYEQYF.